The clone carrying this T cell receptor beta chain was found many times. The antigen is not known. This specimen belongs to a study of T cells in Graves' hyperthyroidism and ophthalmopathy. Notes on the study in general: Researchers report that a 13 V-J model separated ophthalmopathy from stable hyperthyroidism. Blood shared most expanded thyroid clonotypes above 0.001.

TCR beta CDR3 region amplification was performed from RNA transcripts. HTBI primers were used for first-round RT-PCR of the TCR CDR3. Each CDR3 protein gets one entry after TCRdb re-called the multiplex PCR reads with MiXCR. Of hundreds of thousands of distinct CDR3 sequences listed, over 15% were seen once; the top ten hold about 4%. The CDR3 sequence is 17 residues long. V lost 3 bases to trimming and J lost 0 bases, with 18 bases between them. The germline V gene encodes CDR1 SGHRS and CDR2 YFSETQ. Fresh 10 ml peripheral blood yielded PBMCs. Sequencing input: blood. V usage is TRBV5-1 and J usage is TRBJ1-2; TRBD1 might be the D (5 bases). This TCR came from a woman younger than 30 with Graves' hyperthyroidism. The CDR3 DNA reads as TGCGCCAGCAGCTCCCGACGGGACGGACTATCTAACTATGGCTACACCTTC. Protein sequence: CASSSRRDGLSNYGYTF.